The TCR beta chain described here comes from a study of cytomegalovirus exposure and HLA in healthy donors. Study-level findings and limits: Later analysis found that TCR beta chains associated with HLA were more clonally expanded than other, equally common chains. Researchers counted over 150 TCR beta chains as cytomegalovirus-associated. In a later analysis, specific HLA alleles were associated with about 18,000 TCR beta sequences at a 0.05 false discovery rate.

60 Vbeta and 13 Jbeta primers were used in PCR. Method: immunoSEQ multiplex PCR; TCRdb's copy keeps in-frame clones and lacks some. This sample has tens of thousands of clones; about 80% occur once, and the top ten carry approximately 31%. The CDR3 has 15 amino acids. Trimming removed 5 bases at V and 2 bases at J, with 16 bases between. The germline CDR1 and CDR2 sequences are MNHEY and SVGAGI. Points on this clone: Its antigen is still unknown.

The origin of this receptor is a man aged 50-59 years in good health and CMV-seropositive. Sequencing was done on a sample of PBMCs. The rearrangement uses TRBV6-5 and TRBJ2-7; tentative D call: TRBD1 (5 bases). The CDR3 DNA follows: TGTGCCAGCAGTATCGACAGCCTTCAAACCTACGAGCAGTACTTC. Protein sequence: CASSIDSLQTYEQYF.